This T cell receptor (beta chain) was profiled in a study of identical twins. TCRdb passed the 5' RACE reads through MiXCR, listing each CDR3 protein once. The data contain about 1.7 million distinct CDR3 sequences, under 35% of them singletons. The receptor's source is a newborn girl in good health. The sample comprised cord blood.

The CDR3, as DNA: TGTGCCATCAGTGAGTCGACTTTTTCGTGGGTCAGCACAGATACGCAGTATTTT. This translates into CAISESTFSWVSTDTQYF. The gene calls are TRBV10-3 and TRBJ2-3; D gene uncertain. Trimming cost V 0 bases and J 0 bases, with 16 bases left between them. Per the germline V gene, CDR1 is ENHRY and CDR2 is SYGVKD. This CDR3 is 18 amino acids long.